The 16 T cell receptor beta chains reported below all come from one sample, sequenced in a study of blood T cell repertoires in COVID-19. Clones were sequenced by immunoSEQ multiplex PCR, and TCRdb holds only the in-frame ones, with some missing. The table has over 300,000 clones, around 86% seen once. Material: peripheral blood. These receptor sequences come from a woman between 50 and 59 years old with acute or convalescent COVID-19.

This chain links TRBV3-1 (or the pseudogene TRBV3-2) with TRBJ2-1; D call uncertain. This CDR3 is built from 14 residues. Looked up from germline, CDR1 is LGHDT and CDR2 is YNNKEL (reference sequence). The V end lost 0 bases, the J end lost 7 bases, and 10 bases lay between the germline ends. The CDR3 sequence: CASSQEFSRNEQFF. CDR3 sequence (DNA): TGTGCCAGCAGCCAAGAATTTTCGCGGAATGAGCAGTTCTTC.

The CDR3 loop reads CASSQDSGSRGNEQFF. The CDR3 DNA follows: TGCGCCAGCAGCCAAGATTCCGGGAGTAGGGGCAATGAGCAGTTCTTC. The V call is TRBV4-1, the J call TRBJ2-1; TRBD2 is a possible D gene (6 bases). This CDR3 is built from 16 residues. Germline V gene sequence: CDR1 MGHRA, CDR2 YSYEKL. The germline V and J ends were trimmed by 0 bases and 6 bases, with 15 bases remaining between them.

CDR3 in DNA: TGTGCCAGCAGCCTCACGGGACTCAGGGACTATGGCTACACCTTC. Residues: CASSLTGLRDYGYTF. The chain is built from TRBV7-6 and TRBJ1-2; TRBD1 might be the D (5 bases). CDR1 and CDR2 from the germline V gene are SGHVS and FNYEAQ. The CDR3 length is 15 residues. The V end was cut by 5 bases, the J end by 3 bases, with 16 bases between.

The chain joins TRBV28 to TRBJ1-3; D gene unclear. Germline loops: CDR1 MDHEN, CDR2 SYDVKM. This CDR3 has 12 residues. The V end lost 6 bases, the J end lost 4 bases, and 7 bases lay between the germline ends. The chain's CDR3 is CASRPGGNTIYF. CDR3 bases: TGTGCCAGCAGGCCAGGAGGAAACACCATATATTTT.

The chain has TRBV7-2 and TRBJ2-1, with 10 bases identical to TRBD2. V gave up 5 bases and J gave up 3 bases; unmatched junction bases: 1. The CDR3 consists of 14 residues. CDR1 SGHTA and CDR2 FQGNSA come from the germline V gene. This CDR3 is CASSGTSDYNEQFF. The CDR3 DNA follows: TGTGCCAGCAGCGGGACTAGCGACTACAATGAGCAGTTCTTC.

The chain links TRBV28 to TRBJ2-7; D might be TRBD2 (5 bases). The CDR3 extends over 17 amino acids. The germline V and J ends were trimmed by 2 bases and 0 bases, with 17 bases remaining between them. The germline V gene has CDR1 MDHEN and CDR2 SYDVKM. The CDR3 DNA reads TGTGCCAGCAGTTTAAGCCGCGGGTTCCATAGCTCCTACGAGCAGTACTTC. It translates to CASSLSRGFHSSYEQYF.

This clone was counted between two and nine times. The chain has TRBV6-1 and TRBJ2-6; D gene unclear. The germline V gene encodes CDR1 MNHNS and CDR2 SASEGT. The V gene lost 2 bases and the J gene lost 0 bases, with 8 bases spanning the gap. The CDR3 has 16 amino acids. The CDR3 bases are TGTGCCAGCAGTGAAAGGTGGAGCTCTGGGGCCAACGTCCTGACTTTC. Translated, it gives CASSERWSSGANVLTF.

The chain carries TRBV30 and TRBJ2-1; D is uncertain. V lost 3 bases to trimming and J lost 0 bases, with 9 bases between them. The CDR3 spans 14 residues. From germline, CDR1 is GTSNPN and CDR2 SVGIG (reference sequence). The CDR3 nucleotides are TGTGCCTGGAGCGGCGGTCGCTCCTACAATGAGCAGTTCTTC. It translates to CAWSGGRSYNEQFF.

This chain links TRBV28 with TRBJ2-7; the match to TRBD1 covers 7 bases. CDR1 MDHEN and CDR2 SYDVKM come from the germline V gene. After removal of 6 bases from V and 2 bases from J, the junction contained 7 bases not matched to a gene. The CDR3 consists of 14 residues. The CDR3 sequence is CASSTLGQAYEQYF. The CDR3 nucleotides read TGTGCCAGCAGCACCCTCGGACAGGCCTACGAGCAGTACTTC.

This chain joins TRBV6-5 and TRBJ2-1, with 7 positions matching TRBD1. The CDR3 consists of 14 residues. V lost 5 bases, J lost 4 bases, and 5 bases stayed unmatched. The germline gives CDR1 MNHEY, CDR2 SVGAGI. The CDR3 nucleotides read TGTGCCAGCAGTCGACAGGGCCTTTACAATGAGCAGTTCTTC. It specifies CASSRQGLYNEQFF.

CDR3 residues: CASSLVLGARGEKLFF. CDR3 DNA sequence: TGTGCCAGCAGCTTGGTACTCGGGGCCCGGGGGGAAAAACTGTTTTTT. The rearrangement uses TRBV7-8 and TRBJ1-4; D may be TRBD1 (5 bases). The CDR3 has 16 amino acids. Germline V gene data show CDR1 as SGHVS and CDR2 as FQNEAQ. Trimming cost V 3 bases and J 8 bases, with 19 bases left between them. Together with reference TRBV7-8 and TRBJ1-4, the CDR3 gives the full variable domain: GAGVSQSPRYKVAKRGQDVALRCDPISGHVSLFWYQQALGQGPEFLTYFQNEAQLDKSGLPSDRFFAERPEGSVSTLKIQRTQQEDSAVYLCASSLVLGARGEKLFFGSGTQLSVL.

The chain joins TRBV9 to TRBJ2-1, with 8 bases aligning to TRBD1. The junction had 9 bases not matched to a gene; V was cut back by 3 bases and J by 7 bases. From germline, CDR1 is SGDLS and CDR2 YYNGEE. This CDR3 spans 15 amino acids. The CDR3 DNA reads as TGTGCCAGCAGCGAAAGCGACAGGGGACGGAATGAGCAGTTCTTC. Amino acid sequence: CASSESDRGRNEQFF.

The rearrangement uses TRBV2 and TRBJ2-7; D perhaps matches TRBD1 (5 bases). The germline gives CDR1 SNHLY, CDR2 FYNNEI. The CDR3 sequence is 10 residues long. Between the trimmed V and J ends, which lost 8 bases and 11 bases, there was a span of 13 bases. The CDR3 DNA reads TGTGCCAGCGAAGAAGGGGTTGAGTACTTC. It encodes CASEEGVEYF. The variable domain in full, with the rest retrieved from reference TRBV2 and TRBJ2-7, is EPEVTQTPSHQVTQMGQEVILRCVPISNHLYFYWYRQILGQKVEFLVSFYNNEISEKSEIFDDQFSVERPDGSNFTLKIRSTKLEDSAMYFCASEEGVEYFGPGTRLTVT.

CDR3 sequence (DNA): TGTGCCAGCACTAGCGGGCGCTATTCACCCCTCCACTTT. This codes for CASTSGRYSPLHF. The chain has TRBV6-6 and TRBJ1-6; no reliable D call. The germline gives CDR1 MNHNY, CDR2 SVGAGI (reference sequence). This CDR3 is built from 13 residues. V dropped 7 bases and J dropped 8 bases, with 12 bases sitting between them.

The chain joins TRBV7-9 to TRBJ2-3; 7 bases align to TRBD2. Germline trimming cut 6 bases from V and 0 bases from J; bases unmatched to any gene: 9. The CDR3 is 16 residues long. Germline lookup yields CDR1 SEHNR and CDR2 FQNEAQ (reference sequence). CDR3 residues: CASSRFSGSSTDTQYF. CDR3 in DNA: TGTGCCAGCAGTCGTTTTAGCGGGTCTAGCACAGATACGCAGTATTTT.

This CDR3 is CSVESGYYGYTF. CDR3 nucleotides: TGCAGCGTTGAGAGCGGGTACTATGGCTACACCTTC. This chain links TRBV29-1 with TRBJ1-2; D remains ambiguous. In germline, CDR1 is SQVTM, CDR2 ANQGSEA. The length of the CDR3 is 12 residues. Trimming removed 3 bases at V and 3 bases at J, with 8 bases between.